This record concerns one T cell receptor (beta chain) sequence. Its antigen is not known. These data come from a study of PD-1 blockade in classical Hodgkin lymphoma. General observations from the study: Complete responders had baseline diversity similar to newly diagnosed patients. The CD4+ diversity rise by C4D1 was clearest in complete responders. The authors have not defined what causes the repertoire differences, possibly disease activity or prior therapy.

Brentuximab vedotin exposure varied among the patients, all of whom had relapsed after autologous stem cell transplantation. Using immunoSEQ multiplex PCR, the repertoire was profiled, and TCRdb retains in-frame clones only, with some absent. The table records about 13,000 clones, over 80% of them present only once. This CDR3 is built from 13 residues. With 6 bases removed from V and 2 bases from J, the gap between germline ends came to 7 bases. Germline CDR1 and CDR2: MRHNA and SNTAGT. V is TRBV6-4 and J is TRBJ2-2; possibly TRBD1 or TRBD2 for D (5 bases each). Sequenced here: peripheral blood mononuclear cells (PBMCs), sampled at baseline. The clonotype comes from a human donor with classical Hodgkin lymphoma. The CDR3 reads CASSRDNTGELFF. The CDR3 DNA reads TGTGCCAGCAGCCGGGACAACACCGGGGAGCTGTTTTTT.